These 10 T cell receptor beta chains were all obtained from the same sample, sequenced in a study of blood T cell repertoires in COVID-19. Clones were sequenced by immunoSEQ multiplex PCR, and TCRdb holds only the in-frame ones, with some missing. The sample carries under 250,000 clones, approximately 91% recorded once. The sequenced material came from peripheral blood. Source of these receptors: a woman aged 55-69 years with acute or convalescent COVID-19.

This clone appeared a single time. This sequence joins TRBV7-3 and TRBJ2-2; D is uncertain. The germline gives CDR1 SGHTA, CDR2 FQGTGA. The CDR3 runs 12 residues. Trimming shortened V by 1 base and J by 6 bases, and 3 bases separated the two germline ends. The CDR3, as DNA: TGTGCCAGCAGCTTAATCTCCGGGGAGCTGTTTTTT. Residues: CASSLISGELFF.

The chain recombines TRBV28 with TRBJ2-3; no reliable D call. Germline values: CDR1 MDHEN, CDR2 SYDVKM. CDR3 length: 12 amino acids. Trimming stripped 5 bases from V and 0 bases from J, with 3 bases between. CDR3 in DNA: TGTGCCAGCAGTCGGAGCACAGATACGCAGTATTTT. Translated, it gives CASSRSTDTQYF.

V usage is TRBV7-2 and J usage is TRBJ1-3; 7 bases agree with TRBD1. The CDR3 covers 14 residues. CDR1 and CDR2 (germline): SGHTA, FQGNSA. The junction had 4 bases not matched to a gene; V was cut back by 5 bases and J by 3 bases. CDR3 nucleotide sequence: TGTGCCAGCAGCCTAGGACAGGTTGGAAACACCATATATTTT. Protein: CASSLGQVGNTIYF.

The DNA of the CDR3 is TGCGCCAGCAGCCAAGCCGGTCGGTGGGGGGTCTACGAGCAGTACTTC. Its protein is CASSQAGRWGVYEQYF. The V gene is TRBV4-1, the J gene TRBJ2-7, with D perhaps matching TRBD2 (6 bases). The germline V gene encodes CDR1 MGHRA and CDR2 YSYEKL. Trimming cost V 1 base and J 3 bases, with 16 bases left between them. The CDR3 extends over 16 amino acids.

This clone showed up just once. The rearrangement uses TRBV7-8 and TRBJ2-1; no firm D call. V was cut by 0 bases and J by 0 bases, with 9 bases left in between. From germline, CDR1 is SGHVS and CDR2 FQNEAQ. The CDR3 has 16 amino acids. CDR3 nucleotide sequence: TGTGCCAGCAGCTTAGCCCTTAGGAGCTCCTACAATGAGCAGTTCTTC. It encodes CASSLALRSSYNEQFF. Complete variable domain (other parts from reference TRBV7-8 and TRBJ2-1): GAGVSQSPRYKVAKRGQDVALRCDPISGHVSLFWYQQALGQGPEFLTYFQNEAQLDKSGLPSDRFFAERPEGSVSTLKIQRTQQEDSAVYLCASSLALRSSYNEQFFGPGTRLTVL.

This chain uses TRBV9 with TRBJ1-6; 7 bases agree with TRBD1. This CDR3 contains 17 residues. V shed 0 bases, J shed 6 bases, and the junction held 9 bases outside the gene matches. The V gene's germline CDR1 is SGDLS and CDR2 YYNGEE. This CDR3 reads CASSVGKIGTVNSPLHF. DNA for the CDR3: TGTGCCAGCAGCGTAGGGAAAATCGGGACAGTTAATTCACCCCTCCACTTT.

The gene calls are TRBV18 and TRBJ1-1; the D gene is possibly TRBD1 (6 bases). This CDR3 spans 17 amino acids. Germline lookup yields CDR1 KGHSH and CDR2 LQKENI. The germline V and J ends were trimmed by 3 bases and 5 bases, with 22 bases remaining between them. CDR3 residues: CASSPNKIKAGVTEAFF. The CDR3 DNA sequence: TGTGCCAGCTCACCGAATAAAATCAAAGCAGGGGTTACTGAAGCTTTCTTT.

This chain joins TRBV28 and TRBJ2-3, with 11 positions matching TRBD2. J gave up 4 bases and V 1 base, and 4 bases lay outside the gene matches. There are 16 residues in the CDR3. Germline V gene lookup returns CDR1 MDHEN and CDR2 SYDVKM. The CDR3 here is CASSLYSGRASDTQYF. In DNA, the CDR3 is TGTGCCAGCAGTTTATATAGCGGGAGGGCGTCAGATACGCAGTATTTT.

This sequence joins TRBV24-1 and TRBJ2-3; D unresolved. The CDR3 covers 14 residues. The germline CDR1 and CDR2 sequences are KGHDR and SFDVKD. V shed 7 bases and J shed 3 bases, with 13 bases lying between them. Written as DNA, the CDR3 is TGTGCCACCAGCCCTCTGGCGGATACAGATACGCAGTATTTT. The encoded protein is CATSPLADTDTQYF.

The gene calls are TRBV27 and TRBJ1-1; 7 bases are shared with TRBD1. Germline CDR1 reads MNHEY; CDR2 reads SMNVEV (reference sequence). After removal of 3 bases from V and 0 bases from J, the junction contained 10 bases not matched to a gene. This CDR3 contains 17 residues. In nucleotides, the CDR3 is TGTGCCAGCAGTTTGGGTCGACAGGGATTAATGAACACTGAAGCTTTCTTT. Translating gives CASSLGRQGLMNTEAFF.